This TCR beta chain came from a study of cytomegalovirus exposure and HLA in healthy donors. General study points: The listing of roughly 160 TCR beta chains classed them as cytomegalovirus-associated. The tendency of first-cohort TCR clusters to co-occur in the 100 to 150 validation repertoires emerged from a later analysis.

The method was immunoSEQ multiplex PCR; TCRdb's version includes in-frame clones alone and lacks a portion of them. The profile covers around 150,000 clones, with around four fifths appearing a single time and about 2% taken by the ten largest. Germline V CDR1 and CDR2: SGDLS, YYNGEE. This CDR3 spans 14 amino acids. The V and J ends lost 4 bases and 0 bases respectively, with 8 bases between them. The donors were members of the validation cohort, which comprised 120 subjects and was separate from the first cohort of fewer than 700 subjects. Concerning this clone: Antigen: not known.

The receptor was isolated from a man in his thirties or forties in good health and CMV-seropositive. The sequenced sample was PBMCs. V and J are TRBV9 and TRBJ2-1; D uncertain. The DNA for the CDR3 is TGTGCCAGCAGCCCCGCTAGCTCCTACAATGAGCAGTTCTTC. Translating it yields CASSPASSYNEQFF.